The 7 T cell receptor beta chains listed next were all sequenced from one sample in a study of regulatory T cells in long-lasting Graves disease. Time point here: persistent/refractory GD, antithyroid drugs over 5 years with positive TRAb. RNA extracted from PBMCs served as the sequencing template. TCR beta libraries were built with iRepertoire HTBI primers and Arm-PCR of CDR3 regions. TCRdb re-analysed the multiplex PCR reads in MiXCR, keeping a single row per CDR3 protein. The sample records 420,000 or so distinct CDR3 sequences, around a quarter being singletons. The sequenced sample was peripheral blood mononuclear cells (PBMCs), obtained when the disease was refractory, from a patient treated with antithyroid drugs. These receptors were collected from a female donor with Graves disease.

Regarding this clonotype: It is likely a read error, because the conserved phenylalanine at the end of the CDR3 is missing. J is TRBJ2-7 and V is TRBV20-1, with TRBD1 matching 7 bases. The CDR3 has 13 amino acids. V lost 1 base, J lost 3 bases, and 3 bases stayed unmatched. The germline V gene has CDR1 DFQATT and CDR2 SNEGSKA (reference sequence). The CDR3 region has the DNA TGCAGTGCTAGAGGTCAGGGGGACTACGAGCAGTACCTC. Translating it yields CSARGQGDYEQYL.

This clonotype was seen a handful of times. This chain joins TRBV13 and TRBJ2-7; 7 nucleotides match TRBD2. Trimming cost V 7 bases and J 6 bases; bases outside gene matches: 12. CDR1 is PRHDT, CDR2 FYEKMQ, per germline (reference sequence). The CDR3 has 14 amino acids. The CDR3 spells CASIGRGLISEQYF. DNA for the CDR3: TGTGCCAGCATAGGTAGGGGACTAATCAGCGAGCAGTACTTC.

This clonotype came up a few times. V and J are TRBV3-1 and TRBJ1-2; 7 bases fit TRBD1. Trimming removed 0 bases from V and 4 bases from J; junction bases left unmatched: 5. CDR1 is LGHDT, CDR2 YNNKEL, per germline (reference sequence). This CDR3 spans 15 amino acids. CDR3 loop: CASSQELQGGYGYTF. The DNA of the CDR3 is TGTGCCAGCAGCCAAGAACTTCAGGGGGGCTATGGCTACACCTTC.

This clonotype came up many times. The chain is built from TRBV20-1 and TRBJ2-7; 9 bases line up with TRBD2. With V trimmed by 4 bases and J by 3 bases, 13 bases remained unmatched. Germline V gene sequence: CDR1 DFQATT, CDR2 SNEGSKA (reference sequence). There are 16 residues in the CDR3. CDR3 DNA: TGCAGTGCTACCCGTCAGGGGCGGGAGGGCCTCTACGAGCAGTACTTC. Translated, it gives CSATRQGREGLYEQYF.

The genes are TRBV6-5 and TRBJ1-1, with D perhaps TRBD1 (6 bases). CDR1 is MNHEY, CDR2 SVGAGI, per germline. Trimming removed 3 bases from V and 3 bases from J, with 14 bases in between. CDR3 length equals 15 residues. The chain's CDR3 is CASSYPRGGDTEAFF. Written as DNA, the CDR3 is TGTGCCAGCAGTTATCCTAGGGGGGGGGACACTGAAGCTTTCTTT.

The rearrangement uses TRBV19 and TRBJ1-1; possibly TRBD1 for D (5 bases). The CDR3 contains 13 residues. Germline V CDR1 and CDR2: LNHDA, SQIVND (reference sequence). V was cut by 4 bases and J by 1 base, with 7 bases left in between. The CDR3 nucleotides read TGTGCCAGTAGTAGACAGTCGAACACTGAAGCTTTCTTT. Protein sequence: CASSRQSNTEAFF. Looking up the rest from reference TRBV19 and TRBJ1-1 gives the full variable domain: DGGITQSPKYLFRKEGQNVTLSCEQNLNHDAMYWYRQDPGQGLRLIYYSQIVNDFQKGDIAEGYSVSREKKESFPLTVTSAQKNPTAFYLCASSRQSNTEAFFGQGTRLTVV.

V usage is TRBV29-1 and J usage is TRBJ2-7; 9 bases are shared with TRBD1. The ends lost 0 bases at V and 12 bases at J; junction bases unmatched: 30. CDR1 is SQVTM and CDR2 is ANQGSEA in the germline V gene. The CDR3 loop spans 20 amino acids. The CDR3 protein is CSVEDLGTGIRTTSSSMLYF. In nucleotides, the CDR3 is TGCAGCGTTGAAGATCTTGGGACAGGGATCCGTACTACGAGCAGTTCAATGTTGTACTTC.